This T cell receptor (beta chain) was sequenced for a study of CD8 T cells in Susac syndrome. V trimming: 4 bases; J trimming: 3 bases; junction bases outside the gene matches: 13. Germline loops: CDR1 MNHEY, CDR2 SMNVEV (reference sequence). There are 17 residues in the CDR3. Negative magnetic isolation gave CD8+ and CD4+ cells; FACS enriched CD8+ TEMRA. RNA amounts of 0.5 to 1 ug underwent reverse transcription with random hexamers. Each CDR3 protein is one row after TCRdb ran MiXCR on the immunoSEQ multiplex PCR reads. The sample consists of about 80,000 distinct CDR3 sequences, 96% of them appearing once.

J is TRBJ2-7 and V is TRBV27, with 9 bases identical to TRBD1. This TCR came from a human donor with Susac syndrome. The sample taken for sequencing was CD8+ T cells from PBMCs. The chain's CDR3 is CASSSGQGGPTYYEQYF. The CDR3 DNA reads as TGTGCCAGCAGTTCGGGACAGGGAGGCCCGACCTACTACGAGCAGTACTTC.